The 8 T cell receptor beta chains in this list originate from one sample, sequenced in a study of blood T cell repertoires in COVID-19. Only in-frame clones appear in the TCRdb table, and some are missing; sequencing was by immunoSEQ multiplex PCR. The top ten hold 3% to 4% of the sample, which has about 170,000 clones, around 86% seen once. Input material: peripheral blood. Source of these receptors: a man between 65 and 85 years old with acute or convalescent COVID-19.

The gene calls are TRBV4-1 and TRBJ1-5; 7 nucleotides match TRBD1. This CDR3 comprises 16 residues. With 4 bases clipped from V and 5 bases from J, the junction kept 11 bases outside the gene matches. The V gene's germline CDR1 is MGHRA and CDR2 YSYEKL. This CDR3 reads CASSPATGRGDQPQHF. DNA for the CDR3: TGCGCCAGCAGCCCAGCGACAGGGAGAGGTGATCAGCCCCAGCATTTT.

This chain links TRBV5-1 with TRBJ2-5; the match to TRBD1 covers 8 bases. Trimming took 7 bases from V and 2 from J; bases not matched to a gene: 7. The germline gives CDR1 SGHRS, CDR2 YFSETQ. This CDR3 comprises 14 residues. DNA of the CDR3: TGCGCCAGCCACCTCACAGGGGGGCAAGAGACCCAGTACTTC. As protein: CASHLTGGQETQYF.

This clone appeared a few times. The V gene is TRBV12-3 or TRBV12-4, the J gene TRBJ2-7; TRBD1 might be the D (6 bases). Trimming took 8 bases from V and 2 from J, leaving 13 bases between them. This CDR3 has 13 residues. The CDR3: CASSGTPPYEQYF. In DNA, the CDR3 is TGTGCCAGCTCCGGGACACCCCCCTACGAGCAGTACTTC.

This clone was detected only once. The chain employs TRBV5-1 and TRBJ1-6; D perhaps matches TRBD1 (5 bases). Trimming stripped 4 bases from V and 6 bases from J, with 17 bases between. The CDR3 sequence is 16 residues long. Germline V lookup: CDR1 SGHRS, CDR2 YFSETQ. The CDR3 DNA sequence: TGCGCCAGCAGCCCGGACCGCGGGGCGTCTAATTCACCCCTCCACTTT. Its protein is CASSPDRGASNSPLHF. Based on the CDR3 plus reference TRBV5-1 and TRBJ1-6, the full variable domain is KAGVTQTPRYLIKTRGQQVTLSCSPISGHRSVSWYQQTPGQGLQFLFEYFSETQRNKGNFPGRFSGRQFSNSRSEMNVSTLELGDSALYLCASSPDRGASNSPLHFGNGTRLTVT.

The chain has TRBV5-1 and TRBJ2-5; 7 bases agree with TRBD2. The CDR3 is 15 residues long. The trim removed 2 bases at V and 6 bases at J, leaving 10 bases unmatched. From germline, CDR1 is SGHRS and CDR2 YFSETQ. As DNA, the CDR3 is TGCGCCAGCAGCTTTAACGGCGGGAGTACTCAGACCCAGTACTTC. As protein: CASSFNGGSTQTQYF.

This chain uses TRBV9 with TRBJ2-1; D gene ambiguous. CDR1 and CDR2 (germline): SGDLS, YYNGEE. The V end lost 0 bases, the J end lost 6 bases, and 13 bases lay between the germline ends. CDR3 length: 15 residues. The CDR3 DNA reads TGTGCCAGCAGCGTAGCCATATCTAGTGGCAATGAGCAGTTCTTC. Its protein product is CASSVAISSGNEQFF.

Comment on this clone: The same CDR3 arises from other DNA sequences in this sample as well. This chain connects TRBV12-3 or TRBV12-4 to TRBJ1-5, with unresolved D. The CDR3 covers 13 residues. Trimming removed 2 bases from V and 6 bases from J, with 8 bases in between. The CDR3 bases are TGTGCCAGCAGTTTAAGGGAGGGTCAGCCCCAGCATTTT. It codes for CASSLREGQPQHF.

The chain carries TRBV5-4 and TRBJ2-3, with 9 bases that match TRBD2. Germline assignment: CDR1 SGHNT and CDR2 YYREEE (reference sequence). This CDR3 is built from 16 residues. The V gene end was trimmed by 4 bases and the J gene end by 1 base; junction bases not matched to a gene: 7. CDR3 loop: CASSLEGGGGTDTQYF. DNA of the CDR3: TGTGCCAGCAGCCTGGAGGGCGGGGGGGGCACAGATACGCAGTATTTT.